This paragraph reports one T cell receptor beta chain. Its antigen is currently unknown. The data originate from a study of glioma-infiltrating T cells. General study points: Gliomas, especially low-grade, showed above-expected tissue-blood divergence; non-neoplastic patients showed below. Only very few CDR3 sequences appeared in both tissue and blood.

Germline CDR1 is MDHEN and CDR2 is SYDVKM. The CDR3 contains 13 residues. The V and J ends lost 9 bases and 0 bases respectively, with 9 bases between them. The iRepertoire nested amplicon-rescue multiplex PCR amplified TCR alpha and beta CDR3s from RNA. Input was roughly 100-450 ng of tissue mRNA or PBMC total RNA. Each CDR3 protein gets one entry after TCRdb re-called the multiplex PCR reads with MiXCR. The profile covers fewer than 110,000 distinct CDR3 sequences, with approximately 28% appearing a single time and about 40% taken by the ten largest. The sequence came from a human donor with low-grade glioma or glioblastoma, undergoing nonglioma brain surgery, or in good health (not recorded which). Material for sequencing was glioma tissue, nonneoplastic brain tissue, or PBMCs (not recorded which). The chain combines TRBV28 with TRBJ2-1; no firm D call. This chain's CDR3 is CARGHRSYNEQFF. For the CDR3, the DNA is TGTGCCAGAGGCCACCGCTCCTACAATGAGCAGTTCTTC. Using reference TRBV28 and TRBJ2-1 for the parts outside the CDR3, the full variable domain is DVKVTQSSRYLVKRTGEKVFLECVQDMDHENMFWYRQDPGLGLRLIYFSYDVKMKEKGDIPEGYSVSREKKERFSLILESASTNQTSMYLCARGHRSYNEQFFGPGTRLTVL.